The 6 T cell receptor beta chains below come from one sample, sequenced in a study of CD8 T cells in Susac syndrome. An input of roughly 0.5 to 1 ug of RNA was subjected to reverse transcription using random hexamers. Using its own MiXCR run on the immunoSEQ multiplex PCR reads, TCRdb lists one record per CDR3 protein. The sample includes almost 450,000 distinct CDR3 sequences, around 85% of them seen just once. The material sequenced was CD8+ T cells from PBMCs. Source of these receptors: a human donor with multiple sclerosis.

This chain joins TRBV27 and TRBJ1-1; D is perhaps TRBD1 (6 bases). With 7 bases removed from V and 8 bases from J, the gap between germline ends came to 20 bases. CDR1 and CDR2 from the germline V gene are MNHEY and SMNVEV (reference sequence). CDR3 length: 14 residues. The CDR3 nucleotides are TGTGCCAGCAAGACTACCCGGGGGCATCCGGAAGCTTTCTTT. It encodes CASKTTRGHPEAFF.

This sequence joins TRBV27 and TRBJ2-1; 16 bases map to TRBD2. Germline-derived CDR1 and CDR2 are MNHEY and SMNVEV (reference sequence). CDR3 length: 18 amino acids. Trimming took 7 bases from V and 1 from J; bases not matched to a gene: 7. Here the CDR3 reads CASTPGTSGRGSYNEQFF. DNA of the CDR3: TGTGCCAGCACTCCCGGGACTAGCGGGAGGGGGTCCTACAATGAGCAGTTCTTC.

The chain combines TRBV9 with TRBJ2-7; tentatively, D is TRBD2 (6 bases). The CDR3 consists of 15 residues. The V gene's germline CDR1 is SGDLS and CDR2 YYNGEE. Trimming pared 0 bases from V and 6 bases from J, leaving 16 bases between. The DNA for the CDR3 is TGTGCCAGCAGCGTAGGTAGCGGTCCATTTCCCGAGCAGTACTTC. This gives the protein CASSVGSGPFPEQYF. Supplemented by reference TRBV9 and TRBJ2-7, the full variable domain reads DSGVTQTPKHLITATGQRVTLRCSPRSGDLSVYWYQQSLDQGLQFLIQYYNGEERAKGNILERFSAQQFPDLHSELNLSSLELGDSALYFCASSVGSGPFPEQYFGPGTRLTVT.

This chain connects TRBV6-6 to TRBJ2-1, with a weak D call TRBD2 (6 bases). CDR3 length: 15 residues. The germline gives CDR1 MNHNY, CDR2 SVGAGI (reference sequence). Trimming pared 5 bases from V and 8 bases from J, leaving 19 bases between. The CDR3 region has the DNA TGTGCCAGCAGTATTACGGGCCCTCGGAGGGATGAGCAGTTCTTC. Encoded protein: CASSITGPRRDEQFF.

J is TRBJ2-6 and V is TRBV5-1; D ambiguous. This CDR3 contains 15 residues. V lost 0 bases and J lost 3, with 7 bases in between. Germline V lookup: CDR1 SGHRS, CDR2 YFSETQ. The CDR3 is CASSLAAVGANVLTF. DNA for the CDR3: TGCGCCAGCAGCTTGGCCGCCGTTGGGGCCAACGTCCTGACTTTC.

This chain joins TRBV12-3 or TRBV12-4 and TRBJ2-7, with 8 nucleotides matching TRBD1. The V segment lost 5 bases and the J segment 3 bases; nucleotides outside the gene matches: 6. The CDR3 is 14 amino acids. The CDR3 DNA follows: TGTGCCAGCAGTGCCATCGGGACAGGCTACGAGCAGTACTTC. It specifies CASSAIGTGYEQYF.